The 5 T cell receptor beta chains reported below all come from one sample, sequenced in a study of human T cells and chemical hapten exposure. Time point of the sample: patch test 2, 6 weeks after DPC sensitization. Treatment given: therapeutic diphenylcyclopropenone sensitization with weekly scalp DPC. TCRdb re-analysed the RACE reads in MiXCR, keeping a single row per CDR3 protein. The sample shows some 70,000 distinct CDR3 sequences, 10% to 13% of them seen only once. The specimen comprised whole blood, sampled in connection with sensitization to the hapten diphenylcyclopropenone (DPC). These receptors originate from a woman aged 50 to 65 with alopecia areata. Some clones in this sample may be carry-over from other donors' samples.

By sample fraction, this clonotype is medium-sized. CDR3 loop: CSVLTAADEQFF. In nucleotides, the CDR3 is TGCAGCGTCCTGACGGCGGCGGATGAGCAGTTCTTC. The chain uses TRBV29-1 and TRBJ2-1; D call uncertain. CDR1 SQVTM and CDR2 ANQGSEA come from the germline V gene. This CDR3 contains 12 residues. Trimming stripped 6 bases from V and 8 bases from J, with 14 bases between.

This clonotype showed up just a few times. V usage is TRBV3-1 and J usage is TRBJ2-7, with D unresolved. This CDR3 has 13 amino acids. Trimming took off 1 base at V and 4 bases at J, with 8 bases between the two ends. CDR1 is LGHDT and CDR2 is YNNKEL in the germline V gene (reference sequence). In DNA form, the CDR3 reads TGTGCCAGCAGCCAAGCGAGTCGGTACGAGCAGTACTTC. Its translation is CASSQASRYEQYF.

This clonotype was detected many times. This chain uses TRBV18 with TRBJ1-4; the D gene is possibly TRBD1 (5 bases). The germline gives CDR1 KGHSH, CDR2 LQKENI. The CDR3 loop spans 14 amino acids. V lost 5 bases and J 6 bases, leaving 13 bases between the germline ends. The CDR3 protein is CASSASGQYEKLFF. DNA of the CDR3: TGTGCCAGCTCAGCTTCCGGACAATATGAAAAACTGTTTTTT.

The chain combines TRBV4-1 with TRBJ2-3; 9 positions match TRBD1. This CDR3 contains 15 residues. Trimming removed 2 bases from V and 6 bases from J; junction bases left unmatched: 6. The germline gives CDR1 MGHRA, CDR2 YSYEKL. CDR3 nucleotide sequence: TGCGCCAGCAGCCAAAGGGGACAGGGAGCGGATACGCAGTATTTT. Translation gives CASSQRGQGADTQYF.

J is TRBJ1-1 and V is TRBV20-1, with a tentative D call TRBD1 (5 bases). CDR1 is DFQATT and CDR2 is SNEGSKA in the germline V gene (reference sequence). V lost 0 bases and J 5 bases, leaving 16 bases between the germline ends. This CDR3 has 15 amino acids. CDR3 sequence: CSARDPGPGTTEAFF. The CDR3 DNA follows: TGCAGTGCTAGAGATCCGGGACCCGGGACGACTGAAGCTTTCTTT.